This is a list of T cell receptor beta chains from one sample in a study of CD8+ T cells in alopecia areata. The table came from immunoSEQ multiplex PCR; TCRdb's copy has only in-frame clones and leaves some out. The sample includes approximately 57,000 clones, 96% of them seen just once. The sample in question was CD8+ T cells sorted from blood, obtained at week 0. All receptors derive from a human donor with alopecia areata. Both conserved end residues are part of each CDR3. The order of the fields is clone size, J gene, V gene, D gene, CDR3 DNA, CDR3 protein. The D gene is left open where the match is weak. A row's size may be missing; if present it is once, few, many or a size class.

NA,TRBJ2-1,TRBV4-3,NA,TGCGCCAGCAGCCAAGACTCGTCTAGCGTGTACAATGAGCAGTTCTTC,CASSQDSSSVYNEQFF
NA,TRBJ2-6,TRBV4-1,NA,TGCGCCAGCAGCCAAGCGGAGGTTTCCCCTGGGGCCAACGTCCTGACTTTC,CASSQAEVSPGANVLTF
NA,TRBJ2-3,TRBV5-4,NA,TGTGCCAGCAGCTTGGGCCGGGCAGATACGCAGTATTTT,CASSLGRADTQYF
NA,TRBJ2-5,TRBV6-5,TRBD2,TGTGCCAGCAGTTACGGCGGGGGGGCCGGAGAGACCCAGTACTTC,CASSYGGGAGETQYF
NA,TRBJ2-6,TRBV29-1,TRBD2,TGCAGCGTTGAAGATTGGGGGGGCTCTGGGGCCAACGTCCTGACTTTC,CSVEDWGGSGANVLTF
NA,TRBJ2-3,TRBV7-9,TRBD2,TGTGCCAGCAGCACCGAATGGGGCGGGGGAAGCACAGATACGCAGTATTTT,CASSTEWGGGSTDTQYF
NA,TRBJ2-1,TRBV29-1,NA,TGCAGCGTGGAGGGGTTTAGCTCCTACAATGAGCAGTTCTTC,CSVEGFSSYNEQFF
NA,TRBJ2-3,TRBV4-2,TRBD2,TGTGCCAGCAGCCAAGAAGAAGCGGGGGCCGACACAGATACGCAGTATTTT,CASSQEEAGADTDTQYF
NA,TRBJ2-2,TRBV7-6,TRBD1,TGTGCCAGCAGCTTAGTAGGGACAGGGGGGACCGGGGAGCTGTTTTTT,CASSLVGTGGTGELFF
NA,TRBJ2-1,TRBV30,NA,TGTGCCTGGAGTTCGGGGGGCGCACCCCAGTTCTTC,CAWSSGGAPQFF
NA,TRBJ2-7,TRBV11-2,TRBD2,TGTGCCAGCAGCTTAATCGCGGTAGCGGGGGGATACGTCTACGAGCAGTACTTC,CASSLIAVAGGYVYEQYF
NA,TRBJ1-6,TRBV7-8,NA,TGTGCCAGCAGCTTAGGGGGGGATTCACCCCTCCACTTT,CASSLGGDSPLHF
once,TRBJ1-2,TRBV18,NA,TGTGCCAGCTCACCACCGCCGAGCGAGGGTTCGAATGGCTACACCTTC,CASSPPPSEGSNGYTF
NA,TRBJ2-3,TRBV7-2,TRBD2,TGTGCCAGCAGCTTAGGACTAGCGGGGACGCAGTATTTT,CASSLGLAGTQYF
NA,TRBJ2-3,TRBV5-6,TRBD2,TGTGCCAGCAGCCTAGAGAGCGGGGGGGCCGAGGTCGTGCAGTATTTT,CASSLESGGAEVVQYF
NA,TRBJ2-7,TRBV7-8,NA,TGTGCCAGCAGCTTAGCCCCCGTGCGCTACGAGCAGTACTTC,CASSLAPVRYEQYF
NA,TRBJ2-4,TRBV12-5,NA,TGTGCTAGTGGTTTGAACAAAAACATTCAGTACTTC,CASGLNKNIQYF
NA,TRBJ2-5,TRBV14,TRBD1,TGTGCCAGCAGCAGAGGACAGGGAACCCTCTTAGGCGAGACCCAGTACTTC,CASSRGQGTLLGETQYF
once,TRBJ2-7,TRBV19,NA,TGTGCCAGTAGTATCGCGGACATATCCTCCTACGAGCAGTACTTC,CASSIADISSYEQYF
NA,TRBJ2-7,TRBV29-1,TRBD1,TGCAGCGTCGGACAGGGCGCACCCTACGAGCAGTACTTC,CSVGQGAPYEQYF
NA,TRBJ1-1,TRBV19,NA,TGTGCCAGTAGTAACGGCCTCACTGAAGCTTTCTTT,CASSNGLTEAFF
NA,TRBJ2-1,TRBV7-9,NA,TGTGCCAGCAGCCCCGGGACGGCCTCCTACAATGAGCAGTTCTTC,CASSPGTASYNEQFF
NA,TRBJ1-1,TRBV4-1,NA,TGCGCCAGCAGCCAAGACGAAGGGGGAGGGACTGAAGCTTTCTTT,CASSQDEGGGTEAFF